These T cell receptor beta chains were read from a single sample in a study of T cell responses to AZD1222 COVID-19 vaccine. Sequencing was performed with immunoSEQ multiplex PCR; in TCRdb, only in-frame clones are kept and a portion is missing. Found here are 120,000 to 150,000 clones, 88% of them singletons; the top ten hold 2.5% to 3.5%. The starting material was peripheral blood, obtained 28 days after the second AZD1222 dose. The receptor set was obtained from an adult who received the AZD1222 COVID-19 vaccine. CDR3s include the opening cysteine and the closing phenylalanine or tryptophan. A D gene is named only where the DNA matches it firmly. Clone sizes are given selectively: once, few, many, or a class where the clone is expanded.

12,NA,NA,TRBV6-6,TRBJ1-2,TGTGCCAGCAAAAAAACAGGAGCTGGCTACACCTTC,CASKKTGAGYTF
13,once,NA,TRBV2,TRBJ2-7,TGTGCCAGCAGTGGGGCTCCTTCCGACGAGCAGTACTTC,CASSGAPSDEQYF
14,NA,TRBD2,TRBV7-3,TRBJ2-3,TGTGCCAGCAATCGGGGAGGGTCCACAGATACGCAGTATTTT,CASNRGGSTDTQYF
15,NA,NA,TRBV28,TRBJ1-5,TGTGCCAGCAGCCCACAGGGAAAAATCTATCAGCCCCAGCATTTT,CASSPQGKIYQPQHF
17,NA,TRBD1,TRBV4-2,TRBJ1-1,TGTGCCAGCAGCCAAGTTACCGGGACAGGGTTGAACACTGAAGCTTTCTTT,CASSQVTGTGLNTEAFF
16,NA,NA,TRBV6-2/TRBV6-3,TRBJ2-3,TGTGCCAGCAGTAGGCGTAGCGAGGGAACTACAGATACGCAGTATTTT,CASSRRSEGTTDTQYF
16,NA,TRBD2,TRBV5-4,TRBJ2-2,TGTGCCAGCAGCTCCATGTGGGGGGGAAACACCGGGGAGCTGTTTTTT,CASSSMWGGNTGELFF
15,NA,NA,TRBV11-2,TRBJ1-1,TGTGCCAGCCAACGGGGGATGGGCAGTTACACTGAAGCTTTCTTT,CASQRGMGSYTEAFF
17,few,TRBD2,TRBV25-1,TRBJ2-5,TGTGCCAGCAGTGACCGGCCGACCATAGCGGGGGTGGAGACCCAGTACTTC,CASSDRPTIAGVETQYF
15,NA,NA,TRBV3-1/TRBV3-2,TRBJ2-5,TGTGCCAGCAGCCTGGTGAGACCCTCCGGAGAGACCCAGTACTTC,CASSLVRPSGETQYF
12,NA,TRBD1,TRBV15,TRBJ1-2,TGTGCCACCGGGACAGGCGTCTATGGCTACACCTTC,CATGTGVYGYTF
15,NA,TRBD1,TRBV10-3,TRBJ1-1,TGTGCCATCAGTGAGTCACAGGGGGCCTACACTGAAGCTTTCTTT,CAISESQGAYTEAFF
13,NA,NA,TRBV5-6,TRBJ1-2,TGTGCCAGCCACCCCCAGCGGTACAATGGCTACACCTTC,CASHPQRYNGYTF
16,few,NA,TRBV4-3,TRBJ1-4,TGCGCCAGCAGCCAAGATGGAACAGGGAGTAATGAAAAACTGTTTTTT,CASSQDGTGSNEKLFF
12,few,TRBD1,TRBV28,TRBJ1-2,TGTGCCAGCACTCGGGACAGTCGTGGCTACACCTTC,CASTRDSRGYTF
13,NA,NA,TRBV7-3,TRBJ2-3,TGTGCCAGCAGCGTCGCCGGGTCAGATACGCAGTATTTT,CASSVAGSDTQYF
14,NA,NA,TRBV6-1,TRBJ2-7,TGTGCCAGCAGTGAGAGTATTGTCTCCGCCCAGCAGTACTTC,CASSESIVSAQQYF
15,many,NA,TRBV9,TRBJ2-3,TGTGCCAGCAGCGTAGGTTGGGGAATCCAAGATACGCAGTATTTT,CASSVGWGIQDTQYF
12,NA,TRBD1,TRBV6-6,TRBJ2-1,TGTGCCAGCAGTCACAGGGGCAATGAGCAGTTCTTC,CASSHRGNEQFF
13,NA,NA,TRBV7-2,TRBJ1-1,TGTGCCAGCAGTATGACAGTGAACACTGAAGCTTTCTTT,CASSMTVNTEAFF